The sequence of this T cell receptor (beta chain) was determined in a study of metastatic and nonmetastatic thyroid tumors. Study details: Repertoires from blood and tumor or nodule tissue of malignant and benign thyroid patients were compared.

This clone was recorded at least ten times. Antigen specificity is unknown. Its ends do not fully match the called genes, so a read error is possible. This CDR3 is 13 amino acids long. The germline CDR1 and CDR2 sequences are MDHEN and SYDVKM. No patient had received any treatment before thyroid surgery. As processed by the authors: The study took CDR3 differences across clinicopathological groups and made a distant-metastasis classifier for papillary thyroid cancer from them. From the PCR reads, TCRdb re-called clones with MiXCR. None of the V and J calls come from the authors' own analysis; TCRdb made them. The sample holds over 10,000 clones, around 23% seen once. General study results and limits: In both blood and tumor samples, TCR beta diversity was reported significantly higher for malignant than benign nodules.

The sample taken for sequencing was blood. The V gene is TRBV28, the J gene TRBJ1-5; D gene uncertain. The sequence came from a male donor with papillary thyroid cancer or a benign thyroid nodule (not recorded which). Some clones in this sample may be carry-over from other donors' samples. CDR3 DNA: TGTTCCAGCAGCCTCCGATCGAATCAGACCCAGAATTTT. It encodes CSSSLRSNQTQNF.